The source of this T cell receptor beta chain is a study of T cell responses to AZD1222 COVID-19 vaccine. Germline CDR1 LGHNA, CDR2 YNFKEQ. The CDR3 spans 15 residues. Trimming pared 3 bases from V and 0 bases from J, leaving 10 bases between. Some clones are missing from TCRdb's copy, which holds only in-frame ones; the method was immunoSEQ multiplex PCR. In the table there are under 150,000 clones, about 92% of which are singletons. The J gene is TRBJ2-3, the V gene TRBV4-2; D gene unclear. The starting material was peripheral blood, obtained on day 0 of AZD1222 vaccination. This TCR derives from an adult in good health. CDR3 in DNA: TGTGCCAGCAGCCAGGCTGCGGCTAGCACAGATACGCAGTATTTT. Translated, it gives CASSQAAASTDTQYF.